This TCR beta chain was captured by sequencing in a study of blood T cell repertoires in COVID-19. Study context: The origin of the acute and convalescent COVID-19 samples was the United States, Italy and Spain.

Profiled with immunoSEQ multiplex PCR; TCRdb holds only in-frame clones, not every one. The profile shows fewer than 500,000 clones, around nine tenths of them singletons. This CDR3 is 17 amino acids long. Germline CDR1 and CDR2: LNHDA and SQIVND (reference sequence). The germline V and J ends were trimmed by 1 base and 0 bases, with 14 bases remaining between them. Sequencing was done on a sample of PBMCs or T cells enriched from blood (not recorded which). The source of this sequence is a woman in her twenties or thirties with acute COVID-19. The chain combines TRBV19 with TRBJ2-3; D is undetermined. In DNA form, the CDR3 reads TGTGCCAGTAGTATAGGTCCCCGCGGTGCTAGCACAGATACGCAGTATTTT. Protein product: CASSIGPRGASTDTQYF.